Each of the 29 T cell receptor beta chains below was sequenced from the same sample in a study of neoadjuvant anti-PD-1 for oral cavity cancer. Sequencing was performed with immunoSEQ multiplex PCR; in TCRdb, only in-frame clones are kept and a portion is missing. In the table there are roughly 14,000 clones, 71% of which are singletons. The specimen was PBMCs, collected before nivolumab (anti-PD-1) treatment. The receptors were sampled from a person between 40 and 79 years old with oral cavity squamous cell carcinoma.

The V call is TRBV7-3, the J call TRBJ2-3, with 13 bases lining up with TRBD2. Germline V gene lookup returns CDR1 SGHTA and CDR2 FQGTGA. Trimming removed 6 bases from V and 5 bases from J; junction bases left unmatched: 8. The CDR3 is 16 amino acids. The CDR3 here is CASRPTGTSGKDTQYF. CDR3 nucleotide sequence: TGTGCCAGCAGACCCACTGGGACTAGCGGGAAAGATACGCAGTATTTT.

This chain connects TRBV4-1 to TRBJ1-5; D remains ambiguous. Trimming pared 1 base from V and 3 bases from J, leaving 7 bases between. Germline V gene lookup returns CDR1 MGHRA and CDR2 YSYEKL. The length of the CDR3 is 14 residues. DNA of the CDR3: TGCGCCAGCAGCCAAGGGCCCATCAATCAGCCCCAGCATTTT. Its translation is CASSQGPINQPQHF.

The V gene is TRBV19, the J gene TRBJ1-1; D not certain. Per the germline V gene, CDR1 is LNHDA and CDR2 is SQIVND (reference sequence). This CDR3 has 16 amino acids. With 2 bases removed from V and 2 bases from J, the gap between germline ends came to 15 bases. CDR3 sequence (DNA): TGTGCCAGTAGTATATTCAAATCTGGGCCCAACACTGAAGCTTTCTTT. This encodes CASSIFKSGPNTEAFF.

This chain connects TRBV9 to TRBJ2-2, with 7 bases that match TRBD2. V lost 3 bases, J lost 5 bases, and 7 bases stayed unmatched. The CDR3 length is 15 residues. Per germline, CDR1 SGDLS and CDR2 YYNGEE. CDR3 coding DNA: TGTGCCAGCAGCGGCACCGGGAGGACTACCGGGGAGCTGTTTTTT. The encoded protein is CASSGTGRTTGELFF. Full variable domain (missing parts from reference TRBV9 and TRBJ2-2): DSGVTQTPKHLITATGQRVTLRCSPRSGDLSVYWYQQSLDQGLQFLIQYYNGEERAKGNILERFSAQQFPDLHSELNLSSLELGDSALYFCASSGTGRTTGELFFGEGSRLTVL.

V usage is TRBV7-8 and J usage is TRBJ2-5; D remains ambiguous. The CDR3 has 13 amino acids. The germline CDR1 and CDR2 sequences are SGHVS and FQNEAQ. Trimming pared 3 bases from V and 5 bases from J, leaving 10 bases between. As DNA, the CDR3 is TGTGCCAGCAGCTTCATCCTCGTGGAGACCCAGTACTTC. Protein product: CASSFILVETQYF.

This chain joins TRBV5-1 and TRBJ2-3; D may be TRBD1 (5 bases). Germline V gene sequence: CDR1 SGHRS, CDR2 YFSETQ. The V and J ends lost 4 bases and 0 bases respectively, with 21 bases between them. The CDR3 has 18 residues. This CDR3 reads CASSPILMGLSSTDTQYF. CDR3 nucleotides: TGCGCCAGCAGCCCGATCTTAATGGGGCTTTCTAGCACAGATACGCAGTATTTT.

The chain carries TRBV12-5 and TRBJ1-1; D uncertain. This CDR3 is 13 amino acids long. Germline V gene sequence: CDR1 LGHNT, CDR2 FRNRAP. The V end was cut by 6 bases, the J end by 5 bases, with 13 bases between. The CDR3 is CASGFGRSTEAFF. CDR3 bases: TGTGCTAGTGGCTTTGGACGGTCAACTGAAGCTTTCTTT.

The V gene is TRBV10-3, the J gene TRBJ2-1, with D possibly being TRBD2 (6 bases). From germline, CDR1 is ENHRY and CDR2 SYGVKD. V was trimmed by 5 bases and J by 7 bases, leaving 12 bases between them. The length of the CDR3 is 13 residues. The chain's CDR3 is CAISRDSRNEQFF. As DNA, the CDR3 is TGTGCCATCAGTAGGGACTCGAGGAATGAGCAGTTCTTC.

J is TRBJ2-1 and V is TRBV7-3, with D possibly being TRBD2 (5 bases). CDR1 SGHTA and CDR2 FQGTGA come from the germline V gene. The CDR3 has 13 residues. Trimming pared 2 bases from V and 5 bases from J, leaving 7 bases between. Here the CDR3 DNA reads TGTGCCAGCAGCTTAGCCGGGGACAATGAGCAGTTCTTC. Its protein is CASSLAGDNEQFF. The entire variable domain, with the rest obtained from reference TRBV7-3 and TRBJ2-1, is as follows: GAGVSQTPSNKVTEKGKYVELRCDPISGHTALYWYRQSLGQGPEFLIYFQGTGAADDSGLPNDRFFAVRPEGSVSTLKIQRTERGDSAVYLCASSLAGDNEQFFGPGTRLTVL.

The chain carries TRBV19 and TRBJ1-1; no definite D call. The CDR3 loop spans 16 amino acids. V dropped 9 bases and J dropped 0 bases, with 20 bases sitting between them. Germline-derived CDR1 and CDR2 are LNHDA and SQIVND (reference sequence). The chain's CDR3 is CASLKQSTFLNTEAFF. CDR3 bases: TGTGCCAGCCTGAAACAGTCAACTTTCTTGAACACTGAAGCTTTCTTT. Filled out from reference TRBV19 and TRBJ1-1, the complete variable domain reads DGGITQSPKYLFRKEGQNVTLSCEQNLNHDAMYWYRQDPGQGLRLIYYSQIVNDFQKGDIAEGYSVSREKKESFPLTVTSAQKNPTAFYLCASLKQSTFLNTEAFFGQGTRLTVV.

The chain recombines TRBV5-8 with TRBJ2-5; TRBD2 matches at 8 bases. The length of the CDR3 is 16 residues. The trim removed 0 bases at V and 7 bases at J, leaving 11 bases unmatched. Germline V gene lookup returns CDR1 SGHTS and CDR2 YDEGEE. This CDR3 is CASSLGTAGVRGTQYF. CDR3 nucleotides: TGTGCCAGCAGCTTGGGTACAGCGGGAGTTCGGGGGACCCAGTACTTC.

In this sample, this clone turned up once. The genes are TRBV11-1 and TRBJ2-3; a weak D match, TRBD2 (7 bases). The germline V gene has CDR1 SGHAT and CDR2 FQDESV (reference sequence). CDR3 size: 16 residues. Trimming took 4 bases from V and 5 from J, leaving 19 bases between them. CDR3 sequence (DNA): TGTGCCAGCAGCTCCCGGGCGGGGGCCCGGGGAGATACGCAGTATTTT. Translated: CASSSRAGARGDTQYF.

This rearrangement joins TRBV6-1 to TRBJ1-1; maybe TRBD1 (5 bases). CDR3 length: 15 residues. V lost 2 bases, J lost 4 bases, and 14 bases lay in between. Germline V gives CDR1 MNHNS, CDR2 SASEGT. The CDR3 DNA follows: TGTGCCAGCAGTGAAACTCCGGGTGGGGGCACTGAAGCTTTCTTT. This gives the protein CASSETPGGGTEAFF.

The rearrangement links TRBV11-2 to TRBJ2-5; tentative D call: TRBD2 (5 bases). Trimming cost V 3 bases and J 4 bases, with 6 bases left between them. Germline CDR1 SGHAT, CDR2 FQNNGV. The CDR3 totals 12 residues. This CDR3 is CASSFAGETQYF. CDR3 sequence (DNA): TGTGCCAGCAGCTTCGCGGGAGAGACCCAGTACTTC.

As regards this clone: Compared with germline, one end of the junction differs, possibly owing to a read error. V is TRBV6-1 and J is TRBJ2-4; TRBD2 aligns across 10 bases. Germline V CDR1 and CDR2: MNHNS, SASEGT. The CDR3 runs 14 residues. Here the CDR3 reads CASIEGGAGGPPVF. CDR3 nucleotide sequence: TGTGCCAGCATCGAAGGGGGAGCGGGAGGGCCACCTGTCTTC.

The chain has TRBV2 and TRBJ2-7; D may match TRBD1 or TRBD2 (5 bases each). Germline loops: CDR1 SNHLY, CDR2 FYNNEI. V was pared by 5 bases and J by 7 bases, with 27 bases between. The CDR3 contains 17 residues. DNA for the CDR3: TGTGCCAGCAGTAGGGAAGAGGGACCCATCCTCAATGGGGAGCAGTACTTC. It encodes CASSREEGPILNGEQYF.

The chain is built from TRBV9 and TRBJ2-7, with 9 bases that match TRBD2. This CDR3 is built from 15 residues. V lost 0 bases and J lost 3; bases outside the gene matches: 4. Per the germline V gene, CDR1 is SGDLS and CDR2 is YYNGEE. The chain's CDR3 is CASSVAPSGNYEQYF. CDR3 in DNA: TGTGCCAGCAGCGTAGCGCCTAGCGGGAACTACGAGCAGTACTTC.

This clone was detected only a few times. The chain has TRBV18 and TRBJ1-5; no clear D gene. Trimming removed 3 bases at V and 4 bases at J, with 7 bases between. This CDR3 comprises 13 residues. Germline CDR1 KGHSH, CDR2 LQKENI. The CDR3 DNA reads TGTGCCAGCTCACCGGAGGGAAATCAGCCCCAGCATTTT. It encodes CASSPEGNQPQHF.

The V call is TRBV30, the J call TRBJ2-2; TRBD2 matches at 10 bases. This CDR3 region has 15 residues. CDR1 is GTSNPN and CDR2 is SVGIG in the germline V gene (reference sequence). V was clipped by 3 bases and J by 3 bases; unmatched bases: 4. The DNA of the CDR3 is TGTGCCTGGAGCCTAGCGGGGGTACACACCGGGGAGCTGTTTTTT. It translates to CAWSLAGVHTGELFF.

CDR3 sequence reads: CASSPAGYTKGPGANVLTF. CDR3 in DNA: TGCGCCAGCAGCCCGGCAGGGTACACAAAGGGGCCAGGGGCCAACGTCCTGACTTTC. The gene calls are TRBV4-1 and TRBJ2-6; a weak D match, TRBD1 (5 bases). This CDR3 comprises 19 residues. Trimming stripped 4 bases from V and 4 bases from J, with 23 bases between. The germline V gene encodes CDR1 MGHRA and CDR2 YSYEKL.

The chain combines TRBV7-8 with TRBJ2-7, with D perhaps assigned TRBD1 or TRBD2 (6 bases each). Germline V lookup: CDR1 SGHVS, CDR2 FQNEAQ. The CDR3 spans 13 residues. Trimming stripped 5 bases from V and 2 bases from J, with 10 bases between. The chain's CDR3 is CASSGGTTYEQYF. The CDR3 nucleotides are TGTGCCAGCAGCGGAGGGACAACCTACGAGCAGTACTTC.

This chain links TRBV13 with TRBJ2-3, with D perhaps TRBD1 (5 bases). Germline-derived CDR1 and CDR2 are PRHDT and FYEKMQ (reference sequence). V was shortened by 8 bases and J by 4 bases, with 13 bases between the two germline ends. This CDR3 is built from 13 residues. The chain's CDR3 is CASSGEGADTQYF. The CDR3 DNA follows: TGTGCCAGCTCTGGGGAAGGGGCAGATACGCAGTATTTT.

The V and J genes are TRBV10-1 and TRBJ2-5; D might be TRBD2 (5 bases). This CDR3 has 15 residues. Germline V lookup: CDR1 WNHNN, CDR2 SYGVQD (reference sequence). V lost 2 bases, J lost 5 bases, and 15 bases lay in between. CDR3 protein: CASSEIQGSRETQYF. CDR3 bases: TGCGCCAGCAGTGAGATTCAAGGGAGCCGGGAGACCCAGTACTTC.

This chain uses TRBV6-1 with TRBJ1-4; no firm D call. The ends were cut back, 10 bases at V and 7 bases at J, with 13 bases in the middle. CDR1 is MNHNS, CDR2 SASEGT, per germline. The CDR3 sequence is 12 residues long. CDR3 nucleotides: TGTGCCAACGCGGACGAGGCTGAAAAACTGTTTTTT. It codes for CANADEAEKLFF.

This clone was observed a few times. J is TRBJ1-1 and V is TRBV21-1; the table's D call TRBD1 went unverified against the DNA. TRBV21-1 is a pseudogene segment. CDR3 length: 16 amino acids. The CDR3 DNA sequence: TGTGCCAGACACCGCGACAGGGGGTTGATGGACACTGAAGCTTTCTTT. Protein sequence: CARHRDRGLMDTEAFF.

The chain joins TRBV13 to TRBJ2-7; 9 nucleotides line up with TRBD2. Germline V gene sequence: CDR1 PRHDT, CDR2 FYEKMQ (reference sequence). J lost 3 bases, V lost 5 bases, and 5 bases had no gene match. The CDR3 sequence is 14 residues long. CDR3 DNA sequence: TGTGCCAGCAGCCGAGCGGGGGGTCTCTACGAGCAGTACTTC. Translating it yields CASSRAGGLYEQYF.

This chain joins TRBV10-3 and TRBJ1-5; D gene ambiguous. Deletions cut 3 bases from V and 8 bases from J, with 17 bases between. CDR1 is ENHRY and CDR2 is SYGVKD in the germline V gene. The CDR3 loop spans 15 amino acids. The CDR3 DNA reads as TGTGCCATCAGTGAAGGTGAAGGGAAGAGGAAGCCCCAGCATTTT. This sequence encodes CAISEGEGKRKPQHF.

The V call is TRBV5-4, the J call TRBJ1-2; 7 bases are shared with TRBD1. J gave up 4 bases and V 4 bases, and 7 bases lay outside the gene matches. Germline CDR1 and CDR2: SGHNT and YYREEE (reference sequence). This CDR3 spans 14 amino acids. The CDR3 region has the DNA TGTGCCAGCAGCCGCCAGGGGGGCAGCTATGGCTACACCTTC. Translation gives CASSRQGGSYGYTF.

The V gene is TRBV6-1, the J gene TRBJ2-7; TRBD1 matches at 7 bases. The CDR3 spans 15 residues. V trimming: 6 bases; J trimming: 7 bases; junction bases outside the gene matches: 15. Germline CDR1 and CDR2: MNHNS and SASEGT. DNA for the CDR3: TGTGCCAGCAGGGATTCGACAGGGTCAGTGGGGGAGCAGTACTTC. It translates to CASRDSTGSVGEQYF.